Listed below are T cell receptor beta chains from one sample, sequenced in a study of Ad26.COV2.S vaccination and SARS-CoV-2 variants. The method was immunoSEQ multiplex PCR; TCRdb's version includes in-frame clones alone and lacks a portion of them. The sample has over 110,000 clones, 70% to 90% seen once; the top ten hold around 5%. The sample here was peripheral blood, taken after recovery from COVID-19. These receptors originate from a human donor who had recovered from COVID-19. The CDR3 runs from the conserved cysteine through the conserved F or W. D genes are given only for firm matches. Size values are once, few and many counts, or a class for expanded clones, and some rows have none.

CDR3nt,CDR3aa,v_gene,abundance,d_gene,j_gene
TGTGCCACCAGCAGCGACCTCACCGGGGAGCTGTTTTTT,CATSSDLTGELFF,TRBV15,-,-,TRBJ2-2
TGTGCCAGCAGTGATGGAGGACTGTTTAACGAGCAGTACTTC,CASSDGGLFNEQYF,TRBV28,-,-,TRBJ2-7
TGTGCCAGCAGTTACCGACAGGCCCGAGGGGAGACCCAGTACTTC,CASSYRQARGETQYF,TRBV6-6,-,-,TRBJ2-5
TGTGCCAGCAGCAGGGGGATAATGAACACTGAAGCTTTCTTT,CASSRGIMNTEAFF,TRBV28,-,TRBD1,TRBJ1-1
TGTGCCAGCAGCGAGGATCGGGGATCGAATACGCAGTATTTT,CASSEDRGSNTQYF,TRBV2,-,-,TRBJ2-3
TGTGCCAGCACCTGGGACAGGGGGATTCGAATGAACACTGAAGCTTTCTTT,CASTWDRGIRMNTEAFF,TRBV28,-,TRBD1,TRBJ1-1
TGTGCCAGCAGCTTGTGGTCGCGGGAGACCCAGTACTTC,CASSLWSRETQYF,TRBV5-4,-,-,TRBJ2-5
TGTGCCAGCAGCTCCGGAGCGGGGGGATCCACCGGGGAGCTGTTTTTT,CASSSGAGGSTGELFF,TRBV5-4,-,TRBD2,TRBJ2-2
TGTGCCAGCAGTGACTCGTACCGATCGGTCCACAATGAGCAGTTCTTC,CASSDSYRSVHNEQFF,TRBV6-4,-,-,TRBJ2-1
TGTGCCAGCAGACGGACAGGGCAGGAGCCCCAGCATTTT,CASRRTGQEPQHF,TRBV28,-,TRBD1,TRBJ1-5
TGTGCCAGTAGTATCAGTCAGGGTATCACCTACGAGCAGTACTTC,CASSISQGITYEQYF,TRBV19,-,-,TRBJ2-7
TGTGCCAGCAGTGAAAGGTTGGGCAGGGGAGTGACTAATGAAAAACTGTTTTTT,CASSERLGRGVTNEKLFF,TRBV25-1,-,-,TRBJ1-4
TGTGCCAGCAGTGATTGGACAGGGGGAAGGGGTGGCTACACCTTC,CASSDWTGGRGGYTF,TRBV25-1,-,TRBD1,TRBJ1-2
TGTGCCAGCAGTTTTGGGGTGGGCCAGGGGACGTTTCCCCAGCATTTT,CASSFGVGQGTFPQHF,TRBV27,-,-,TRBJ1-5
TGTGCCAGCAATCCCCCGGGACAGAACCCTGAAGCTTTCTTT,CASNPPGQNPEAFF,TRBV28,-,TRBD1,TRBJ1-1
TGTGCCAGCAGTGATAGGGGACAGGGGGCAAACTATGGCTACACCTTC,CASSDRGQGANYGYTF,TRBV6-1,-,TRBD1,TRBJ1-2
TGTGCCAGCAGTTGGGGGGGGCTCGGAGAGACCCAGTACTTC,CASSWGGLGETQYF,TRBV11-2,-,-,TRBJ2-5
TGTGCCAGCAGCCAAGGACTAGCGGGGAACAATGAGCAGTTCTTC,CASSQGLAGNNEQFF,TRBV4-2,-,TRBD2,TRBJ2-1
TGTGCCAGCAGCTTGGGCCGAGAGGACCTCCACTTT,CASSLGREDLHF,TRBV7-9,-,-,TRBJ1-6
TGCGCCAGCAGCTTCGCCAGTGGCTACGAGCAGTACTTC,CASSFASGYEQYF,TRBV5-1,once,-,TRBJ2-7
TGTGCCCTCGGGGACCCAAATTCACCCCTCCACTTT,CALGDPNSPLHF,TRBV7-2,once,-,TRBJ1-6
TGTGCCAGCAGTCCTCCTCTAGGGGAGGACCTTTATGGCTACACCTTC,CASSPPLGEDLYGYTF,TRBV6-6,-,-,TRBJ1-2
TGTGCCATCAGTGAGTTCGGAGGCCAGGGGGTAGGAGCTTTCTTT,CAISEFGGQGVGAFF,TRBV10-3,-,TRBD1,TRBJ1-1
TGTGCCAGTGGACCGTCAGGCTACACCTTC,CASGPSGYTF,TRBV19,-,-,TRBJ1-2
TGTGCCAGCAGCCCCGGACAGGGTAGGGAGTCAGGAAACACCATATATTTT,CASSPGQGRESGNTIYF,TRBV7-2,-,TRBD1,TRBJ1-3
TGTGCCAGCAGTACTGGGACTAGCGGCTCCTACGAGCAGTACTTC,CASSTGTSGSYEQYF,TRBV28,-,TRBD2,TRBJ2-7
TGCAGCGTTGGACCTGAAGCTTTCTTT,CSVGPEAFF,TRBV29-1,-,-,TRBJ1-1
TGTGCCAGCAGCTCGGCCGGGACCCGAGCTTTCTTT,CASSSAGTRAFF,TRBV5-6,-,-,TRBJ1-1
TGTGCCAGCAGCTTAGTTCAGGGGATGGCGGAGACCCAGTACTTC,CASSLVQGMAETQYF,TRBV7-9,-,-,TRBJ2-5
TGTGCCAGCAGCTCCGGAGGAGGGAACTATGGCTACACCTTC,CASSSGGGNYGYTF,TRBV11-2,-,-,TRBJ1-2
TGCAGCGTTGAAGTGGAAGGGAGCACAGATACGCAGTATTTT,CSVEVEGSTDTQYF,TRBV29-1,once,-,TRBJ2-3
TGTGCCAGCAGCTTAATACAGGGTTACGAGCAGTACTTC,CASSLIQGYEQYF,TRBV7-2,-,-,TRBJ2-7
TGTGCCAGCAGTGCTGACGCCGGGTGGGGACAGCCCCAGCATTTT,CASSADAGWGQPQHF,TRBV2,-,-,TRBJ1-5
TGTGCCAGCACCTTGACGGCAAGAGGAAGCTACACCTTC,CASTLTARGSYTF,TRBV2,-,-,TRBJ1-2
TGTGCCAGCAGTCCAATAATGAACACTGAAGCTTTCTTT,CASSPIMNTEAFF,TRBV28,-,-,TRBJ1-1
TGTGCCAGCAGCTCGGGACTAGAAGGCGAGCAGTTCTTC,CASSSGLEGEQFF,TRBV7-9,-,TRBD2,TRBJ2-1
TGTGCCAGCAGAACGGACAGGTTTCAAGAGACCCAGTACTTC,CASRTDRFQETQYF,TRBV5-4,-,TRBD1,TRBJ2-5
TGTGCCAGCAGTGACTTGTATGCAGATGAACTTAATTCACCCCTCCACTTT,CASSDLYADELNSPLHF,TRBV6-1,-,-,TRBJ1-6
TGTGCCATCAGCCGTGACACTAGCACAGATACGCAGTATTTT,CAISRDTSTDTQYF,TRBV10-3,-,-,TRBJ2-3
TGTGCCAGCAGTCCGACAGGGGGCGCAAATAATTCACCCCTCCACTTT,CASSPTGGANNSPLHF,TRBV28,-,TRBD1,TRBJ1-6
TGTGCCAGTAGTGACGACAGGAGGAACACTGAAGCTTTCTTT,CASSDDRRNTEAFF,TRBV19,-,-,TRBJ1-1
TGTGCCAGCAGCTCCGTCCGGACAGGTTCAGACGAGCAGTACTTC,CASSSVRTGSDEQYF,TRBV7-9,-,TRBD1,TRBJ2-7
TGTGCCAGCAGTTTACCCCCCTTGAACACTGAAGCTTTCTTT,CASSLPPLNTEAFF,TRBV28,-,-,TRBJ1-1
TGTGCCAGCAGTATCGCCGGGACTAGCCAAGAGACCCAGTACTTC,CASSIAGTSQETQYF,TRBV28,-,TRBD2,TRBJ2-5
TGTGCCAGCGCCTGGCAGGGTAACTCCTACAATGAGCAGTTCTTC,CASAWQGNSYNEQFF,TRBV27,-,-,TRBJ2-1
TGTGCCAGCAGCTTCTCCAGCTCCTACGAGCAGTACTTC,CASSFSSSYEQYF,TRBV11-2,-,-,TRBJ2-7
TGTGCCAGCAGCGCAAAAGAGACCCAGTACTTC,CASSAKETQYF,TRBV12-3/TRBV12-4,-,-,TRBJ2-5
TGTGCCAGCAGCATGAGGGGGGTGACCAATGAGCAGTTCTTC,CASSMRGVTNEQFF,TRBV7-9,few,-,TRBJ2-1
TGCAGCGTTGAAGATCCGGACAGGCCACTTTTAACCTACGAGCAGTACTTC,CSVEDPDRPLLTYEQYF,TRBV29-1,once,TRBD1,TRBJ2-7
TGCGCCAGCAGTGAGCCTAAGGGACAGGGACACAATCAGCCCCAGCATTTT,CASSEPKGQGHNQPQHF,TRBV10-2,few,TRBD1,TRBJ1-5
TGTGCCAGCAGTGAAGGGAAGACGGGGTTACTCCAAGAGACCCAGTACTTC,CASSEGKTGLLQETQYF,TRBV6-1,-,-,TRBJ2-5
TGTGCCAGCAGCCAAGACGAGACAGCGAACACCGGGGAGCTGTTTTTT,CASSQDETANTGELFF,TRBV14,-,-,TRBJ2-2
TGTGCCAGCAGTCGAAACGATGAGCAGTTCTTC,CASSRNDEQFF,TRBV27,-,-,TRBJ2-1
TGTGCCAGCAGCCAGGACCTCTCAGGGGGAGGCACTGAAGCTTTCTTT,CASSQDLSGGGTEAFF,TRBV3-1/TRBV3-2,-,TRBD1,TRBJ1-1
TGTGCCAGCAGCTTCAGCTCCTACGAGCAGTACTTC,CASSFSSYEQYF,TRBV7-8,medium-sized,-,TRBJ2-7
TGCGCCAGCAGCCAAGGCCGGGGAGCTAGGCGGTCCCAAGAGACCCAGTACTTC,CASSQGRGARRSQETQYF,TRBV4-3,-,-,TRBJ2-5
TGTGCCACCAGCAGAGATTCAGGAACGCGCAATCAGCCCCAGCATTTT,CATSRDSGTRNQPQHF,TRBV15,-,-,TRBJ1-5
TGTGCCAGCAGCTCTCTTATGAACACTGAAGCTTTCTTT,CASSSLMNTEAFF,TRBV7-2,-,-,TRBJ1-1
TGCGCCAGCAGCCCCGGAGGTCTAGCTTACGAGCAGTACTTC,CASSPGGLAYEQYF,TRBV5-1,-,-,TRBJ2-7
TGTGCCAGCATCGGCTCCGGGACCTACCTCAATGAGCAGTTCTTC,CASIGSGTYLNEQFF,TRBV28,-,-,TRBJ2-1